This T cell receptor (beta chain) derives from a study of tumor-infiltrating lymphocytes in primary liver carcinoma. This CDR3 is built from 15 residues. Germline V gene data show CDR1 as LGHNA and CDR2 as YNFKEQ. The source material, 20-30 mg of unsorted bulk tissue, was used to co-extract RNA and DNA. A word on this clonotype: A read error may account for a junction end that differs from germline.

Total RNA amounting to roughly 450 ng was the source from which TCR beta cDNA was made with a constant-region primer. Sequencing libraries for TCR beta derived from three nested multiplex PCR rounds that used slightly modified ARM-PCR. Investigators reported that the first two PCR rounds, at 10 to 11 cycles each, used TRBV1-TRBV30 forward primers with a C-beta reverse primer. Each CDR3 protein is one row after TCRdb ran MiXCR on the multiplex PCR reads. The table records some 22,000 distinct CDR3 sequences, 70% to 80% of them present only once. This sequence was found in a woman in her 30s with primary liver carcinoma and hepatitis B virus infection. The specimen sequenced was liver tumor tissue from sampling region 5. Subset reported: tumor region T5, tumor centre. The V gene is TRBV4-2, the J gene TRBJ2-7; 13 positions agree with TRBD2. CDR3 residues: CANSLGLAGAYEQYF. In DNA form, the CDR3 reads TGTGCCAACAGCCTTGGACTAGCGGGAGCCTACGAGCAGTACTTC.